This TCR beta chain derives from a study of blood T cell repertoires in COVID-19. Study context: Material from acute and convalescent COVID-19 was sourced from the United States, Italy and Spain. PBMCs, B-cell-depleted T cells, or T cells provided the cDNA or gDNA that made up the material.

It was during active infection that Seattle patients were enrolled and then longitudinally followed. CDR1 and CDR2 from the germline V gene are SNHLY and FYNNEI. This CDR3 is 15 amino acids long. Trimming cost V 6 bases and J 5 bases; bases outside gene matches: 9. Per the authors' pipeline: Amplification of reference gene primers was used by the study to estimate nucleated cell counts. Sequencing used immunoSEQ multiplex PCR; TCRdb keeps in-frame clones, though not all of them. V, J and clone size were drawn from that table, and D and trimming were deduced from the DNA. The sample lists 250,000 to 350,000 clones; 65% to 85% were seen once.

The sequence derives from a person aged 70 to 79 with COVID-19, enrolled during active disease. Sequenced: peripheral blood. This rearrangement joins TRBV2 to TRBJ2-3; 9 bases line up with TRBD1. Written as DNA, the CDR3 is TGTGCCAGCAGGAGGGACAGGGCCTTCGGAGATACGCAGTATTTT. This encodes CASRRDRAFGDTQYF.